The rows below give T cell receptor beta chains drawn from one sample of a study of long-term antiretroviral therapy in people with HIV. The method was immunoSEQ multiplex PCR; TCRdb's version includes in-frame clones alone and lacks a portion of them. The sample records about 30,000 clones, about 96% being singletons. The sample consisted of unsorted PBMCs, taken 5.3 years after starting antiretroviral therapy. The source of these receptors is a man aged 25-45 years with HIV. Each CDR3 is given with its conserved first and last residue. D genes are given only for firm matches. Part of the rows lack a size; the others show once, few, many or a class for expanded clones.

.,TRBV2,TRBD1,TRBJ1-3,TGTGCCAGCGAAGAGGACAGGAGCTTTGGAAACACCATATATTTT,CASEEDRSFGNTIYF
.,TRBV10-2,.,TRBJ2-7,TGCGCCACATCCGTGGGGCACTCCTACGAGCAGTACTTC,CATSVGHSYEQYF
.,TRBV2,.,TRBJ1-5,TGTGCCAGCAGTGAGCTGGCAGGCCCCAGGGATCAGCCCCAGCATTTT,CASSELAGPRDQPQHF
.,TRBV5-1,.,TRBJ1-1,TGCGCCAGCAGCTTGCGAGGGCTGAACACTGAAGCTTTCTTT,CASSLRGLNTEAFF
.,TRBV7-6,.,TRBJ2-5,TGTGCCAGCACCTCGGTTGGGCACCAAGAGACCCAGTACTTC,CASTSVGHQETQYF
.,TRBV5-8,.,TRBJ1-2,TGTGCCAGCAGTTCTGGTGTCTGGGGTACAGGGCGGAGATATGGCTACACCTTC,CASSSGVWGTGRRYGYTF
.,TRBV7-9,.,TRBJ1-4,TGTGCCAGCAGTCGCCAGACAACTAATGAAAAACTGTTTTTT,CASSRQTTNEKLFF
once,TRBV25-1,TRBD1,TRBJ1-1,TGTGCCAGCAGTGTCGGTTCAGGGGGTGAAGCTTTCTTT,CASSVGSGGEAFF
.,TRBV27,.,TRBJ1-5,TGTGCCAGCAGTTTAACGGCGTATAGCAATCAGCCCCAGCATTTT,CASSLTAYSNQPQHF
once,TRBV7-8,.,TRBJ1-4,TGTGCCAGCAGCCCCAGGGACCGCGCTACAACTAATGAAAAACTGTTTTTT,CASSPRDRATTNEKLFF
.,TRBV29-1,.,TRBJ2-5,TGCAGCACCCTAAATGGCCAAAATTACTTC,CSTLNGQNYF
.,TRBV2,.,TRBJ1-5,TGTGCCAGCAGTGGGGGTAGCGGGAGCCAGCCCCAGCATTTT,CASSGGSGSQPQHF
.,TRBV27,TRBD1,TRBJ1-1,TGTGCCAGCAGTTTCACAGGGGCGGACACTGAAGCTTTCTTT,CASSFTGADTEAFF
few,TRBV2,.,TRBJ2-1,TGTGCCAGCAGTGAAGCAGCCGTACTCGAAACGGAGTTCTTC,CASSEAAVLETEFF
.,TRBV7-9,TRBD1,TRBJ2-1,TGTGCCAGCAGCCCGCCGGGACAGGGAGAGGTTGAGCAGTTCTTC,CASSPPGQGEVEQFF
.,TRBV5-1,.,TRBJ2-7,TGCGCCAGCAGCCAGACAGAAAGCTACGAGCAGTACTTC,CASSQTESYEQYF
.,TRBV9,TRBD2,TRBJ2-1,TGTGCCAGCAGCGAAGCGGGGGGCTTCGTCTACAATGAGCAGTTCTTC,CASSEAGGFVYNEQFF
once,TRBV6-1,TRBD1,TRBJ2-1,TGTGCCAGCAGTGATAGGACAGGGGGACCCAATGAGCAGTTCTTC,CASSDRTGGPNEQFF
.,TRBV30,TRBD1,TRBJ2-6,TGTGCCTGGGACACAGGGGTTGGGGCCAACGTCCTGACTTTC,CAWDTGVGANVLTF
.,TRBV7-9,.,TRBJ2-3,TGTGCCAGCAGCCCTCGAGGTCTAGGACCGATAGATACGCAGTATTTT,CASSPRGLGPIDTQYF
.,TRBV29-1,.,TRBJ1-1,TGCAGCGTTGACAAACAGAACACTGAAGCTTTCTTT,CSVDKQNTEAFF
once,TRBV5-3,.,TRBJ1-2,TGTGCCGATTATGGCTACACCTTC,CADYGYTF
.,TRBV7-9,.,TRBJ2-7,TGTGCCAGCAGCAGTACAGGGAGGGCCTACGAGCAGTACTTC,CASSSTGRAYEQYF
.,TRBV27,.,TRBJ2-7,TGTGCCAGCAGTTTAAGGGGCCGCACCTACGAGCAGTACTTC,CASSLRGRTYEQYF
.,TRBV10-1,TRBD2,TRBJ2-3,TGCGCCAGCAGCCATTTAGCGGGGGGGGCAGATACGCAGTATTTT,CASSHLAGGADTQYF
.,TRBV19,.,TRBJ1-1,TGTGCCAGTAAACCCTATTATTCGCTTAACACTGAAGCTTTCTTT,CASKPYYSLNTEAFF
.,TRBV5-1,TRBD1,TRBJ2-7,TGCGCCAGCAGCCCAGGACAGGGCATTACCTACGAGCAGTACTTC,CASSPGQGITYEQYF
.,TRBV6-1,TRBD2,TRBJ2-1,TGTGCCAGCAGGTTCGGGACTAGCGAGGACAATGAGCAGTTCTTC,CASRFGTSEDNEQFF
.,TRBV6-1,.,TRBJ2-1,TGTGCCAGCAGTGAACAGCCTTTTCTTGGGGAGTTCTTC,CASSEQPFLGEFF
.,TRBV27,.,TRBJ2-1,TGTGCCAGCAGTTTATGGCAGGTTGCTAACAATGAGCAGTTCTTC,CASSLWQVANNEQFF
once,TRBV19,.,TRBJ2-1,TGTGCCACCTACAGGGATAATGAGCAGTTCTTC,CATYRDNEQFF
.,TRBV5-5,.,TRBJ2-1,TGTGCCAGCAGCTTGTTCCTCTCTTCCTACAATGAGCAGTTCTTC,CASSLFLSSYNEQFF
.,TRBV28,.,TRBJ2-7,TGTGCCAGCAGTTTATTCGACTACGAGCAGTACTTC,CASSLFDYEQYF
once,TRBV27,TRBD2,TRBJ2-3,TGTGCCAGCAGGAACAGCGGGGGAACAGATACGCAGTATTTT,CASRNSGGTDTQYF
.,TRBV6-5,.,TRBJ1-2,TGTGCCAGCAGAAGCATTCCCAACTATGGCTACACCTTC,CASRSIPNYGYTF
.,TRBV5-1,.,TRBJ2-1,TGCGCCAGCAGCTTGGACCTGGGGGAGCAGTTCTTC,CASSLDLGEQFF
.,TRBV10-3,TRBD2,TRBJ2-1,TGTGCCATCAGTGAGCCGGGACTAGCGGGAGGGCCAATCGATGAGCAGTTCTTC,CAISEPGLAGGPIDEQFF
.,TRBV7-9,.,TRBJ2-1,TGTGCCAGCAGCTTTGGGAGGAATGAGCAGTTCTTC,CASSFGRNEQFF
.,TRBV19,.,TRBJ1-6,TGTGCCAGTACCCCCTGGGCAGGGAATTCACCCCTCCACTTT,CASTPWAGNSPLHF
.,TRBV7-3,TRBD2,TRBJ2-7,TGTGCCAGCAGCTTATGGCCCGTGACTAGCGGGAGGTCTACGTACGAGCAGTACTTC,CASSLWPVTSGRSTYEQYF
.,TRBV6-5,.,TRBJ2-7,TGTGCCAGCAGTTCCCCCGGCAGGGTATCCTACGAGCAGTACTTC,CASSSPGRVSYEQYF
.,TRBV28,.,TRBJ2-7,TGTGCCAGCAGTTTAGGGGGTCGAGGGGAGCAGTACTTC,CASSLGGRGEQYF
.,TRBV5-1,.,TRBJ2-1,TGCGCCAGCAGGGAAAATTCTTACAATGAGCAGTTCTTC,CASRENSYNEQFF
once,TRBV5-6,TRBD1,TRBJ1-1,TGTGCCAGCAGCTTGCGCTCCCGGGACAGAGCTTTCTTT,CASSLRSRDRAFF
.,TRBV6-4,TRBD2,TRBJ2-1,TGTGCCAGCAGTGAGCGTCTAGCGGGAAACGAGCAGTTCTTC,CASSERLAGNEQFF
.,TRBV5-1,.,TRBJ1-1,TGCGCCAGCAGCGTGGGACTCCAGAACACTGAAGCTTTCTTT,CASSVGLQNTEAFF